The entry that follows covers one T cell receptor beta chain sequence. The target antigen is unknown. This specimen belongs to a study of T cell responses to AZD1222 COVID-19 vaccine. The V gene end was trimmed by 3 bases and the J gene end by 5 bases; junction bases not matched to a gene: 9. The CDR3 length is 15 residues. CDR1 and CDR2 from the germline V gene are LGHDT and YNNKEL (reference sequence). TCRdb's table, derived via immunoSEQ multiplex PCR, lists solely in-frame clones and lacks some. The sample holds some 98,000 clones; about four fifths are singletons and the top ten take around 14%. Study-level results: At baseline, just five to seven AZD1222 recipients tested seropositive. Within unmutated variant regions lay the reported targets of nearly half of spike-specific TCRs.

The chain joins TRBV3-1 (or the pseudogene TRBV3-2) to TRBJ1-2; 7 nucleotides agree with TRBD1. This TCR was sampled from an adult who received the AZD1222 COVID-19 vaccine. Sequencing used peripheral blood, obtained 28 days after the second AZD1222 dose. CDR3 in DNA: TGTGCCAGCAGCCACCCTAACGGACAGGTTTATGGCTACACCTTC. It specifies CASSHPNGQVYGYTF.